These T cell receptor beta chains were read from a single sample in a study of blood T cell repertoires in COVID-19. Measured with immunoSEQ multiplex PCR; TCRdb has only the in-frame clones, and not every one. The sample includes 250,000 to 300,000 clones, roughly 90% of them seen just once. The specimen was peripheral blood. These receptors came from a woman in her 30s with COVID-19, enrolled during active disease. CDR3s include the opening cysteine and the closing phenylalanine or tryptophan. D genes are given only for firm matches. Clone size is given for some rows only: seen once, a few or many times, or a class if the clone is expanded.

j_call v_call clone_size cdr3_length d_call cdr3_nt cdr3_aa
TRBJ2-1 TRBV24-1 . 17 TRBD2 TGTGCCACCAGTGATTTGGAGGGGGGTAGCGGGAGTCCCCGGAAGTTCTTC CATSDLEGGSGSPRKFF
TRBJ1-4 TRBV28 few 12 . TGTGCCAGCAGTCCGCCCCGGGAAAAACTGTTTTTT CASSPPREKLFF
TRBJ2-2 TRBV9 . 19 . TGTGCCAGCAGCGTAGCTACAGTACAGGTTCTTTCGTCCACCGGGGAGCTGTTTTTT CASSVATVQVLSSTGELFF
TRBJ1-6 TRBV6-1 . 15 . TGTGCCAGCAGTGAAGTGAGCTCCTATAATTCACCCCTCCACTTT CASSEVSSYNSPLHF
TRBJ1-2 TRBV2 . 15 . TGTGCCAGCAGTGAACGGGCAGGGAAATTCTATGGCTACACCTTC CASSERAGKFYGYTF
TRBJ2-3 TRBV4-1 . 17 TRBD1 TGCGCCAGCAGCCAAGTCTTCCGGGACAGCTTCACAGATACGCAGTATTTT CASSQVFRDSFTDTQYF
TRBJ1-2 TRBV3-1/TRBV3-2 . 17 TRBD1 TGTGCCAGCAGCCAGGAACGGGACAGTGCAGCTAACTATGGCTACACCTTC CASSQERDSAANYGYTF
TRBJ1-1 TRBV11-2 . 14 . TGTGCCAGCAGCTTAGTAGGGGGGGAAACTGAAGCTTTCTTT CASSLVGGETEAFF
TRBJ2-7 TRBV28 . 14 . TGTGCCAGCAGCACCACGGCGGTCTCCTACGAGCAGTACTTC CASSTTAVSYEQYF
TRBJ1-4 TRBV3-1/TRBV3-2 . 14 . TGTGCCAGCAGCCAATTTGCGGGCTATGAAAAACTGTTTTTT CASSQFAGYEKLFF
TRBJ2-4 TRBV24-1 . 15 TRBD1 TGTGCCACCAGTGACCCGACAGGGGGGCGATACATTCAGTACTTC CATSDPTGGRYIQYF
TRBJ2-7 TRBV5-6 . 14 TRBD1 TGTGCCAGCAGCTACAGGGGTGCTACCTACGAGCAGTACTTC CASSYRGATYEQYF
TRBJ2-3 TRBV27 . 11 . TGTGCCAGCAGAGAGGTGGATACGCAGTATTTT CASREVDTQYF
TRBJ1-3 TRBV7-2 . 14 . TGTGCCAGCAGCTTCGGGAGCTCTGGAAACACCATATATTTT CASSFGSSGNTIYF
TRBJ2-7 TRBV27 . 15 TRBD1 TGTGCCAGCAGTTCCAGACAGGGGCTAACCTACGAGCAGTACTTC CASSSRQGLTYEQYF
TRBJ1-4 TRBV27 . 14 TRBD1 TGTGCCAGCAGTAGGACAGGGGGGAGGGAAAAACTGTTTTTT CASSRTGGREKLFF
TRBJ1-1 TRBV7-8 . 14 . TGTGCCAGCAGCCAACTGGGAGGGACGACTGAAGCTTTCTTT CASSQLGGTTEAFF
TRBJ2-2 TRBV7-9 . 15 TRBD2 TGTGCCACCGCCGAGGGACTAGCGGGAGGCGGGGAGCTGTTTTTT CATAEGLAGGGELFF
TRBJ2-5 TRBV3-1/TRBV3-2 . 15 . TGTGCCAGCAGCCAGAAGGACTGGTACCAAGAGACCCAGTACTTC CASSQKDWYQETQYF
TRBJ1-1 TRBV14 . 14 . TGTGCCAGCAGCCAAGATGGCAGCGGCACTGAAGCTTTCTTT CASSQDGSGTEAFF
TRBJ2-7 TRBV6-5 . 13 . TGTGCCACCGCGAGGAAGGCTCCCTACGAGCAGTACTTC CATARKAPYEQYF
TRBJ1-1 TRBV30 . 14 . TGTGCCTGGAGTTTTTGGGGGGTTCAAACTGAAGCTTTCTTT CAWSFWGVQTEAFF
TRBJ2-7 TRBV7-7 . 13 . TGTGCTAGCAGCCCAGCCCTCGGGGAAGAGCAGTACTTC CASSPALGEEQYF
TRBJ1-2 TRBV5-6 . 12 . TGTGCCAGCAGCCGGCAGGGCTATGGCTACACCTTC CASSRQGYGYTF
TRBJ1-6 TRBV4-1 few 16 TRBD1 TGCGCCAGCAGCCAACTATGGGGACAGAATAATTCACCCCTCCACTTT CASSQLWGQNNSPLHF
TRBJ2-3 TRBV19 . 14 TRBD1 TGTGCCAGTAGTCCCGGGACAGCCACAGATACGCAGTATTTT CASSPGTATDTQYF
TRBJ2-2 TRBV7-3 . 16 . TGTGCCAGCAGCTCCTTAGGGAGCGGAAACACCGGGGAGCTGTTTTTT CASSSLGSGNTGELFF
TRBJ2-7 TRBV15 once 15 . TGTGCCACCAGCTTCAGTTGGGCTTACATCGGCGAGCAGTACTTC CATSFSWAYIGEQYF
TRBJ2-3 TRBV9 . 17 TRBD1 TGTGCCAGCAGTCCCTGGGACAGCCCAAATGGGGCAGATACGCAGTATTTT CASSPWDSPNGADTQYF
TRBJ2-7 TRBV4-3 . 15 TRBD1 TGCGCCAGCAGCCAGGCCGGGACAGGCTCCTACGAGCAGTACTTC CASSQAGTGSYEQYF
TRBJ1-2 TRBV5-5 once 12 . TGTGCCAGCAGCTTGGTACAGGGCAGCTACACCTTC CASSLVQGSYTF
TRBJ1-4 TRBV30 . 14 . TGTGCCTGGGGGCATGCAGGCAGGAATGAAAAACTGTTTTTT CAWGHAGRNEKLFF
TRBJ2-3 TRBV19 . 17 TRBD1 TGTGCCAGTAGCCAAAGGATCCCGGGACAGGGCAGAGATACGCAGTATTTT CASSQRIPGQGRDTQYF
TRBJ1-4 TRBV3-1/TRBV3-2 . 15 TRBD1 TGTGCCAGCAGCCTCAGGACAGGGGCGGATGAAAAACTGTTTTTT CASSLRTGADEKLFF
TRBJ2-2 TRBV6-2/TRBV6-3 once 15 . TGTGCCAGCAGCATCAGGGGCCTTAGCACCGGGGAGCTGTTTTTT CASSIRGLSTGELFF
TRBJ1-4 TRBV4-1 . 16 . TGCGCCAGCAGCCAAGATCCGGCGGTTGTCGGTGAAAAACTGTTTTTT CASSQDPAVVGEKLFF
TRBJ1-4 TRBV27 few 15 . TGTGCCAGCAGTCCACAGGGTTTAGGGGATGAAAAACTGTTTTTT CASSPQGLGDEKLFF
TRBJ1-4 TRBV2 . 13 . TGTGCCAGCAGTGCCACAGGGAATGAAAAACTGTTTTTT CASSATGNEKLFF
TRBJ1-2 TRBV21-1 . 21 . TGTGCCAGCAGCAAAAGGGTGTTGAGTGAGTCAGGGGGATACAGGGGTGGAGGCTACACCTTC CASSKRVLSESGGYRGGGYTF